This T cell receptor beta chain comes out of a study of OX40 agonist ivuxolimab in advanced cancers. Study-level background: Three patients, one with hepatocellular carcinoma and two with cutaneous melanoma, responded partially.

CDR1 and CDR2 (germline): SGHRS, YFSETQ. Trimming pared 3 bases from V and 1 base from J, leaving 12 bases between. This CDR3 has 15 amino acids. Generated by immunoSEQ multiplex PCR, the TCRdb table keeps only in-frame clones and is missing some. The sample lists about 71,000 clones, 80% to 90% seen once, with about 5% in the top ten. Sequencing was performed on CD4+ or CD8+ T cells sorted from blood, taken in a trial of the OX40 agonist ivuxolimab. This chain uses TRBV5-1 with TRBJ2-3; maybe TRBD1 (6 bases). The TCR comes from an adult with an advanced solid tumor such as melanoma, head and neck, liver or kidney cancer. In DNA, the CDR3 is TGCGCCAGCAGCTACCTACAGGGTGGCACAGATACGCAGTATTTT. Encoded protein: CASSYLQGGTDTQYF.